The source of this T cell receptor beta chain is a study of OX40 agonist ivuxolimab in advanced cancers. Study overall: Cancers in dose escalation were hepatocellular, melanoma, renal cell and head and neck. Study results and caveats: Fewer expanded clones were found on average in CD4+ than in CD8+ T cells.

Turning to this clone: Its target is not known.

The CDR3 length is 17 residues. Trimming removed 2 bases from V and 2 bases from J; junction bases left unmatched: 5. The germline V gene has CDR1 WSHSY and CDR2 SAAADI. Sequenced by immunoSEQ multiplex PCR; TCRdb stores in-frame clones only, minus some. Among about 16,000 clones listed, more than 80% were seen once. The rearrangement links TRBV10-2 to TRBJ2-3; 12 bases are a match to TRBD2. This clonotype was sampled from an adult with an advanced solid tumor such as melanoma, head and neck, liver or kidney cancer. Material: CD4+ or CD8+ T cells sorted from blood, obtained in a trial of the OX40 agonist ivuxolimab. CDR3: CASSEIRLAGDTDTQYF. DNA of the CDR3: TGCGCCAGCAGTGAGATCCGACTAGCGGGGGACACAGATACGCAGTATTTT.